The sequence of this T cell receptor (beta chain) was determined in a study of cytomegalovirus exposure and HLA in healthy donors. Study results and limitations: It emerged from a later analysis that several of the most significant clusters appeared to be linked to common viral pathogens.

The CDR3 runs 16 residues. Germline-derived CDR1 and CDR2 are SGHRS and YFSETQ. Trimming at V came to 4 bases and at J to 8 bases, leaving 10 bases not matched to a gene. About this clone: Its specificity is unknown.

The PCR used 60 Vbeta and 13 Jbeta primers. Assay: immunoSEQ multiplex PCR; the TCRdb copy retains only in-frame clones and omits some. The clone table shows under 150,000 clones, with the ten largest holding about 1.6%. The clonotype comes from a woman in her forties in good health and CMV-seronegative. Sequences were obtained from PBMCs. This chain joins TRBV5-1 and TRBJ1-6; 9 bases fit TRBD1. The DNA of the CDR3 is TGCGCCAGCAGCCCAAACACAGGGGGCGGTTATTCACCCCTCCACTTT. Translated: CASSPNTGGGYSPLHF.